These 10 T cell receptor beta chains originate from one sample sequenced in a study of spatial heterogeneity in lung cancer. This sample's time point: sample taken at primary tumor resection. Sequencing covered unsorted whole RNA taken from tumor, nontumor lung or frozen PBMC. TCRdb called the 5' RACE reads again in MiXCR, with one record for every CDR3 protein. This repertoire shows about 60,000 distinct CDR3 sequences, approximately 8.9% found once; its top ten account for about 16%. The sample in question was PBMCs, obtained at surgery. The receptors were sampled from a female donor with early-stage non-small cell lung cancer.

The chain couples TRBV10-3 to TRBJ1-5; the match to TRBD1 covers 9 bases. The germline V gene encodes CDR1 ENHRY and CDR2 SYGVKD. Trimming removed 8 bases from V and 6 bases from J; junction bases left unmatched: 8. This CDR3 is built from 14 residues. In DNA, the CDR3 is TGTGCCATCGGGGGGGGACAGGGTCGTCAGCCCCAGCATTTT. Amino acid sequence: CAIGGGQGRQPQHF.

At least ten counts were recorded for this clonotype. CDR3 protein: CATRNPRGDTQYF. The CDR3 DNA reads as TGTGCCACCAGGAACCCCCGTGGAGATACGCAGTATTTT. The chain couples TRBV24-1 to TRBJ2-3; the D is unclear. Between the trimmed V and J ends, which lost 7 bases and 5 bases, there was a span of 12 bases. Germline CDR1 is KGHDR and CDR2 is SFDVKD. The CDR3 length is 13 residues.

This clonotype was observed at least ten times. In nucleotides, the CDR3 is TGTGCCAGCAGCCCTTCATCAAGCAGGGGGCCCGAGCAGTACGTC. Amino acids: CASSPSSSRGPEQYV. V and J are TRBV5-5 and TRBJ2-7; TRBD1 agrees at 8 bases. J gave up 6 bases and V 4 bases, and 12 bases lay outside the gene matches. In germline, CDR1 is SGHKS, CDR2 YYEKEE (reference sequence). This CDR3 contains 15 residues.

V and J are TRBV28 and TRBJ1-6, with D possibly TRBD1 on 5 matching bases. Per the germline V gene, CDR1 is MDHEN and CDR2 is SYDVKM. The CDR3 extends over 15 amino acids. V lost 6 bases and J 3 bases, leaving 12 bases between the germline ends. CDR3 region: CASSPPQGYNSPLHF. CDR3 coding DNA: TGTGCCAGCAGCCCCCCCCAGGGCTATAATTCACCCCTCCACTTT.

In its sample, this clonotype was seen many times. The CDR3 loop reads CASSPQDTLPLGYTF. CDR3 nucleotide sequence: TGTGCCAGCAGCCCCCAGGACACCCTCCCGCTTGGCTACACCTTC. The J gene is TRBJ1-2, the V gene TRBV3-1; a weak D match, TRBD1 (5 bases). The V and J ends lost 4 bases and 7 bases respectively, with 19 bases between them. The CDR3 runs 15 residues. Germline V lookup: CDR1 LGHDT, CDR2 YNNKEL (reference sequence). The full variable domain, with the rest looked up from reference TRBV3-1 and TRBJ1-2, is DTAVSQTPKYLVTQMGNDKSIKCEQNLGHDTMYWYKQDSKKFLKIMFSYNNKELIINETVPNRFSPKSPDKAHLNLHINSLELGDSAVYFCASSPQDTLPLGYTFGSGTRLTVV.

This clonotype was counted ten times or more. This rearrangement joins TRBV20-1 to TRBJ1-5; TRBD1 agrees at 8 bases. The CDR3 consists of 16 residues. Germline V lookup: CDR1 DFQATT, CDR2 SNEGSKA (reference sequence). The ends lost 3 bases at V and 2 bases at J; junction bases unmatched: 9. CDR3 sequence reads: CSASGTGKSGNQPQHF. The CDR3 region has the DNA TGCAGTGCTAGTGGGACAGGAAAATCCGGCAATCAGCCCCAGCATTTT.

The CDR3 nucleotides are TGTGCCAGCAGTGAAGGGTACACCGGGGAGCTGTTTTTT. Encoded protein: CASSEGYTGELFF. This chain uses TRBV6-4 with TRBJ2-2; D uncertain. The CDR3 spans 13 residues. Germline values: CDR1 MRHNA, CDR2 SNTAGT. V gave up 3 bases and J gave up 3 bases, with 5 bases separating them.

This rearrangement joins TRBV6-5 to TRBJ1-4; D is undetermined. CDR3 length: 16 amino acids. Germline values: CDR1 MNHEY, CDR2 SVGAGI. Trimming stripped 2 bases from V and 8 bases from J, with 18 bases between. Here the CDR3 reads CASSYLSPEGSEKLFF. The CDR3 bases are TGTGCCAGCAGTTACCTTAGTCCTGAGGGAAGCGAAAAACTGTTTTTT.

Ten or more counts support this clonotype. J is TRBJ2-3 and V is TRBV3-1; 8 nucleotides align to TRBD2. This CDR3 has 15 amino acids. Germline assignment: CDR1 LGHDT and CDR2 YNNKEL (reference sequence). V gave up 4 bases and J gave up 1 base; unmatched junction bases: 4. The CDR3 nucleotides read TGTGCCAGCAGCCCCGCGGGGGGCCGCACAGATACGCAGTATTTT. Its translation is CASSPAGGRTDTQYF.

V gene TRBV20-1 combines with J gene TRBJ1-5; D is uncertain. Looked up from germline, CDR1 is DFQATT and CDR2 is SNEGSKA (reference sequence). Trimming stripped 5 bases from V and 2 bases from J, with 13 bases between. The CDR3 extends over 14 amino acids. This CDR3 reads CSAVPIGGNQPQHF. The CDR3 region has the DNA TGCAGTGCTGTCCCAATCGGCGGCAATCAGCCCCAGCATTTT.